This TCR beta chain derives from a study of early T cells in non-severe SARS-CoV-2 infection (dated by TCRdb to the early 2020s). Notes on the research overall: Because TCR sequencing was done on bulk RNA from unsorted whole blood, the alpha and beta chains could not be paired. Overall study outcomes, separate from this receptor: VDJdb matching was skewed toward anti-spike CD8 responses, so virus-specific expansions were likely underestimated and private and CD4 specificities were missed.

Library prep was done by 5' RACE. TCRdb records NextSeq 500 as the sequencer. Unique molecular identifiers were attached to individual cDNA molecules in the TCR library protocol so that sequencing error and PCR bias could be corrected. Both TCR alpha and beta chains were sequenced, and tight co-correlation was observed between alpha and beta sequence abundances in each sample. In the authors' own workflow: Decombinator V4 was used to annotate TCR sequences for V gene, J gene and CDR3. Expanded TCRs were defined as changing significantly between any two time points under a Poisson model with p below 0.0001. TCR abundances were normalised to the total number of TCRs sequenced per sample and were expressed as counts per million. MAIT TCRs were defined by TRAV1-2 paired with TRAJ12, TRAJ20 or TRAJ33, and iNKT TCRs by TRAV10 paired with TRAJ18. VDJdb, accessed on 1 November 2021, was searched for TCRs annotated for CMV, EBV and SARS-CoV-2, and TCRs annotated for more than one antigen were excluded. Starting from the raw public reads, TCRdb applied fastp trimming at Q25, assembled clones with MiXCR and retained in-frame beta chains. Each entry merges the rows of one CDR3 protein and shows their most common DNA and genes. None of the V and J calls come from the authors' own analysis; TCRdb made them. The sample includes around 31,000 distinct CDR3 sequences, with 9.5% to 10% observed a single time. Together, the top ten hold around 13% of the sample.

This clonotype was seen at least ten times. The antigen this receptor binds is unknown. Base qualities are not provided; no much larger clone lies one nucleotide away. Looking up the germline V gene yields CDR1 SGHTA and CDR2 FQGNSA. From cysteine to phenylalanine, the CDR3 is 13 amino acids long. Kept here is only the CDR3 DNA, which spans 39 bases and is read in frame from base 1. V is pared back by 7 bases and J by 9 bases, with 17 bases lying between the germline termini. A case-control design nested within a healthcare worker cohort in London, UK, was used, with weekly nasopharyngeal swab PCR tests and blood sampling performed. Healthcare workers were recruited between 23 and 31 March 2020, during the week of the UK lockdown, and were followed weekly for up to roughly 16 weeks.

This receptor was identified in an adult who was a healthcare worker with PCR-confirmed SARS-CoV-2 infection or an uninfected control (not recorded which). The sequenced sample consisted of whole blood. The rearranged chain carries TRBV7-2 and TRBJ2-3, with no D gene named confidently. Here the CDR3 is given as CASNTDVGPTQYF. The nucleotides read TGTGCCAGCAACACCGATGTCGGGCCCACGCAGTATTTT.